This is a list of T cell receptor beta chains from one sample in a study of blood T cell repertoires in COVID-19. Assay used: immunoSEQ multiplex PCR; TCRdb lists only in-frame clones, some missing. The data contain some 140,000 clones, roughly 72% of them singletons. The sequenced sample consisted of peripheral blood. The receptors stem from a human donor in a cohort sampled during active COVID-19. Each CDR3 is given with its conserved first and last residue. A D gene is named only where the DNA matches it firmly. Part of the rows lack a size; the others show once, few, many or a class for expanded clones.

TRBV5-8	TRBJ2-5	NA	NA	CASSSRGQETQYF	TGTGCCAGCAGCTCCAGGGGTCAAGAGACCCAGTACTTC
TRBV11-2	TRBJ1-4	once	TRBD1	CASSRQGIMDEKLFF	TGTGCCAGCAGCCGACAGGGCATAATGGATGAAAAACTGTTTTTT
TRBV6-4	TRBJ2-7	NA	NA	CASIQVYYEQYF	TGTGCCAGCATACAGGTCTACTACGAGCAGTACTTC
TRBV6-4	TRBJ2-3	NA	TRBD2	CASSDSTSGGDTQYF	TGTGCCAGCAGTGACTCGACTAGCGGGGGAGATACGCAGTATTTT
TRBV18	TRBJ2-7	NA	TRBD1	CASSPGQGGGEQYF	TGTGCCAGCTCACCGGGACAGGGGGGGGGTGAGCAGTACTTC
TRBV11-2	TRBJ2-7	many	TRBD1	CASSQTGFEFHEQYF	TGTGCCAGCAGCCAGACAGGGTTTGAGTTTCACGAGCAGTACTTC
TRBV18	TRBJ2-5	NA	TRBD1	CASSPEPPETGGETQYF	TGTGCCAGCTCACCAGAACCGCCCGAGACAGGGGGTGAGACCCAGTACTTC
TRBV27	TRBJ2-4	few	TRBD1	CASGRDRGQERNIQYF	TGTGCCAGTGGGAGGGACAGGGGGCAGGAGAGAAACATTCAGTACTTC
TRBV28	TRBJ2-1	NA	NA	CASRGGREQFF	TGTGCCAGCCGTGGGGGCAGGGAGCAGTTCTTC
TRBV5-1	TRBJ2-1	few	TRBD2	CASSTPRGGEQFF	TGCGCCAGCAGCACCCCCCGGGGAGGGGAGCAGTTCTTC
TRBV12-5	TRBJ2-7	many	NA	CASTPPDTSYEQYF	TGTGCTAGTACCCCACCGGACACCTCCTACGAGCAGTACTTC
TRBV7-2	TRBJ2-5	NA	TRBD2	CASSPRGTSRQETQYF	TGTGCCAGCAGCCCAAGGGGGACTAGCCGCCAAGAGACCCAGTACTTC
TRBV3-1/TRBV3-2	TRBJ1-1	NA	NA	CASSQVRNTEAFF	TGTGCCAGCAGCCAAGTTAGGAACACTGAAGCTTTCTTT
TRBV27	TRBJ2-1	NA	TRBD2	CASSPLAGGLGEQFF	TGTGCCAGCAGCCCACTAGCGGGGGGGCTAGGAGAGCAGTTCTTC
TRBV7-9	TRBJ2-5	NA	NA	CASSTGRETQYF	TGTGCCAGCAGCACAGGGCGGGAGACCCAGTACTTC
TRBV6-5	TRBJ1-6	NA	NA	CASSYSNHRANSPLHF	TGTGCCAGCAGTTACTCGAACCACAGGGCGAATTCACCCCTCCACTTT
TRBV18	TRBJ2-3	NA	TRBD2	CASSPASGWDTDTQYF	TGTGCCAGCTCACCGGCTAGCGGGTGGGACACAGATACGCAGTATTTT
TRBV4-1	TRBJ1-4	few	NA	CASSQIQGGNEKLFF	TGCGCCAGCAGCCAAATACAGGGCGGTAATGAAAAACTGTTTTTT
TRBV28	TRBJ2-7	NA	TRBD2	CASSPYGLAGALYEQYF	TGTGCCAGCAGTCCCTACGGACTAGCGGGGGCTCTCTACGAGCAGTACTTC
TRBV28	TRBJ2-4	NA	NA	CASTNRDLSKNIQYF	TGTGCCAGCACCAACCGGGACTTGTCCAAAAACATTCAGTACTTC
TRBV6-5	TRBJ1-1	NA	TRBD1	CASSNRGRAFF	TGTGCCAGCAGCAACAGGGGGCGAGCTTTCTTT
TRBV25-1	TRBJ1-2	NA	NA	CASSAGGGNGYTF	TGTGCCAGCAGTGCGGGGGGTGGGAATGGCTACACCTTC
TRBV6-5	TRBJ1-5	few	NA	CASKGDGNQPQHF	TGTGCCAGCAAGGGGGACGGCAATCAGCCCCAGCATTTT
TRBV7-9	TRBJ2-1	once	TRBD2	CASSLAASGGIYEQFF	TGTGCCAGCAGCTTAGCTGCCAGCGGGGGGATCTATGAGCAGTTCTTC
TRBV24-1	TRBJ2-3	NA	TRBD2	CATSDMGLAGTDTQYF	TGTGCCACCAGTGACATGGGACTAGCGGGGACAGATACGCAGTATTTT